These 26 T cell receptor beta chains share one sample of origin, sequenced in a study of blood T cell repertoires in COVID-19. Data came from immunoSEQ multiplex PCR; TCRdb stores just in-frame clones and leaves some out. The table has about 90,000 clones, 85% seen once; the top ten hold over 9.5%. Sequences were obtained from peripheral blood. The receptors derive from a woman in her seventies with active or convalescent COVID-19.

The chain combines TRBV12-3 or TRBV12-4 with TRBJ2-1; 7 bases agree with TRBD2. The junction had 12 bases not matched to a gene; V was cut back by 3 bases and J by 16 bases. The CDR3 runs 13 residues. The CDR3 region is CASSLETSSSRFF. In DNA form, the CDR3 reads TGTGCCAGCAGTTTGGAGACTAGCAGCAGTCGATTCTTC.

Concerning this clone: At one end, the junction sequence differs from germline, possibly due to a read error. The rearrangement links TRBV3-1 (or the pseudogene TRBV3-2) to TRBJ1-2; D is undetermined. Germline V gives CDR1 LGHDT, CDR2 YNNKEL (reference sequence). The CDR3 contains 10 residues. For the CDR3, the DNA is TGTGCCAGCAGCCCCCCCTTTTACTCATTC. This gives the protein CASSPPFYSF.

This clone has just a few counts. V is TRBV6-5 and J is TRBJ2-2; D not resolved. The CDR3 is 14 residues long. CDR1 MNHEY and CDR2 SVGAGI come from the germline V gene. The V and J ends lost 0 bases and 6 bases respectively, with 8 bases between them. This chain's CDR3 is CASSYSRSSGELFF. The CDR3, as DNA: TGTGCCAGCAGTTACTCGAGGAGTTCCGGGGAGCTGTTTTTT.

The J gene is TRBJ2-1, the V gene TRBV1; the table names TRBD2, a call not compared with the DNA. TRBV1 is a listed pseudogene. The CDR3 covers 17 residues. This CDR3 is CTSRDILAGACYNEQFF. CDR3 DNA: TGCACCAGCCGCGATATCTTGGCGGGGGCCTGTTACAATGAGCAGTTCTTC.

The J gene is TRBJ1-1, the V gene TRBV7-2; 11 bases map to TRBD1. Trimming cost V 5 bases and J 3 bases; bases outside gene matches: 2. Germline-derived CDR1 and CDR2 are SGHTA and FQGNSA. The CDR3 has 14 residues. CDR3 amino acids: CASSRDRGDTEAFF. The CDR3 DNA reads TGTGCCAGCAGCCGGGACAGGGGGGACACTGAAGCTTTCTTT.

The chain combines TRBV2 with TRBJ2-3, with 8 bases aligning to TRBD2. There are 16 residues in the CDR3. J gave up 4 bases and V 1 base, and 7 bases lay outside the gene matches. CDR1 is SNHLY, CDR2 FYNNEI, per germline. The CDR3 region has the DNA TGTGCCAGCAGTGAAGATTCGGGACTAGTTGCAGATACGCAGTATTTT. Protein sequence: CASSEDSGLVADTQYF.

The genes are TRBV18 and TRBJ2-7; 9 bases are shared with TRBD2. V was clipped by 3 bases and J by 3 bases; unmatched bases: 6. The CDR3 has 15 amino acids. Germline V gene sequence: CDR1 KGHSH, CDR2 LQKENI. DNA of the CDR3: TGTGCCAGCTCACCGTCTAGCGGGGACGTCTACGAGCAGTACTTC. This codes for CASSPSSGDVYEQYF.

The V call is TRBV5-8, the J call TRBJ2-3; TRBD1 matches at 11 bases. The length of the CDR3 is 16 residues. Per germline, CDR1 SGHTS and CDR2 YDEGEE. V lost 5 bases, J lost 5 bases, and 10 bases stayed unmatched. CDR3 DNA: TGTGCCAGCAGATCCGGGACAGGGGGTTTTGGAGATACGCAGTATTTT. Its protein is CASRSGTGGFGDTQYF.

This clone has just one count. CDR3 loop: CSVMGRGEQYF. The CDR3 nucleotides read TGCAGCGTTATGGGGCGAGGCGAGCAGTACTTC. The V and J genes are TRBV29-1 and TRBJ2-7; a weak D match, TRBD1 (5 bases). CDR3 length equals 11 residues. Germline CDR1 and CDR2: SQVTM and ANQGSEA. V was pared by 5 bases and J by 6 bases, with 11 bases between.

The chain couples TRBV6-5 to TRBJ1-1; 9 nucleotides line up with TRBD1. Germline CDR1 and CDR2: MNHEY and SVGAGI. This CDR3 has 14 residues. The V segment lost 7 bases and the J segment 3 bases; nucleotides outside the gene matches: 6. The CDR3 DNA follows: TGTGCCAGCACCCCAGACAGGGGGGACACTGAAGCTTTCTTT. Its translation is CASTPDRGDTEAFF.

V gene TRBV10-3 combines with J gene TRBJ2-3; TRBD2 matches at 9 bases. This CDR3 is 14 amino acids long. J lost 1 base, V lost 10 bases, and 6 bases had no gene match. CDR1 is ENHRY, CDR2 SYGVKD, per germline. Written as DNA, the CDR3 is TGTGCCACCTCAGTAGCGGGGGGCACAGATACGCAGTATTTT. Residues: CATSVAGGTDTQYF.

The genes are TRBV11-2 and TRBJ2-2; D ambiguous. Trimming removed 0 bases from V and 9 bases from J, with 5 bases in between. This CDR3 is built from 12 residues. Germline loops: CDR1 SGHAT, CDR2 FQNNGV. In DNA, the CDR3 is TGTGCCAGCAGCTTAGATAATCGGGAGCTGTTTTTT. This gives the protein CASSLDNRELFF.

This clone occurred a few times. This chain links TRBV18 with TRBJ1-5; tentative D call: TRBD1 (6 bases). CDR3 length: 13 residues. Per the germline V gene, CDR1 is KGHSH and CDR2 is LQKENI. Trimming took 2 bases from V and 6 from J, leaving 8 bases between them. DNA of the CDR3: TGTGCCAGCTCACCAGGGGGCGCTCAGCCCCAGCATTTT. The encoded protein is CASSPGGAQPQHF.

CDR3 region: CASSLTGAANTEAFF. In DNA, the CDR3 is TGTGCCAGCAGTTTGACAGGGGCTGCGAACACTGAAGCTTTCTTT. The rearrangement links TRBV28 to TRBJ1-1, with 8 positions matching TRBD1. Trimming removed 3 bases from V and 1 base from J; junction bases left unmatched: 4. The CDR3 loop spans 15 amino acids. The V gene's germline CDR1 is MDHEN and CDR2 SYDVKM.

CDR3 DNA: TGTGCCAGCACTGGAGGGCTCAACACTGAAGCTTTCTTT. Its protein product is CASTGGLNTEAFF. The chain carries TRBV12-3 or TRBV12-4 and TRBJ1-1; D is unresolved. V gave up 7 bases and J gave up 2 bases, with 11 bases separating them. This CDR3 region has 13 residues.

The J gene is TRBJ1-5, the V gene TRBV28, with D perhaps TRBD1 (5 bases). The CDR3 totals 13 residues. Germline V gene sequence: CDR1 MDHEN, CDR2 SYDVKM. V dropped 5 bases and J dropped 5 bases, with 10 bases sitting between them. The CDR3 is CASSLAGDQPQHF. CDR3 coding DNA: TGTGCCAGCAGTCTAGCGGGGGATCAGCCCCAGCATTTT. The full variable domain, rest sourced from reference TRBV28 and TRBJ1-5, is DVKVTQSSRYLVKRTGEKVFLECVQDMDHENMFWYRQDPGLGLRLIYFSYDVKMKEKGDIPEGYSVSREKKERFSLILESASTNQTSMYLCASSLAGDQPQHFGDGTRLSIL.

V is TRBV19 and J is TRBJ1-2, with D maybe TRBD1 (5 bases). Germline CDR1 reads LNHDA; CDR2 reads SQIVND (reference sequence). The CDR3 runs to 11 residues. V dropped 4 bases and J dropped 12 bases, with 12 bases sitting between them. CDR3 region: CASSTGRGNTF. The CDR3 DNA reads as TGTGCCAGTAGTACCGGACGGGGGAACACCTTC.

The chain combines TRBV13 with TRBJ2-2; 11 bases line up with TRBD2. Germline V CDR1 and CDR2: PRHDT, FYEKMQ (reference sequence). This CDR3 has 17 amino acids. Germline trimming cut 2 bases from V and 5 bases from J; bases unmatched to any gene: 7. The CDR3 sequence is CASSLPTSGGPTGELFF. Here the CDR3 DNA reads TGTGCCAGCAGCTTACCTACTAGCGGGGGACCTACCGGGGAGCTGTTTTTT. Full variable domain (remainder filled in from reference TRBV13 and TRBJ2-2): AAGVIQSPRHLIKEKRETATLKCYPIPRHDTVYWYQQGPGQDPQFLISFYEKMQSDKGSIPDRFSAQQFSDYHSELNMSSLELGDSALYFCASSLPTSGGPTGELFFGEGSRLTVL.

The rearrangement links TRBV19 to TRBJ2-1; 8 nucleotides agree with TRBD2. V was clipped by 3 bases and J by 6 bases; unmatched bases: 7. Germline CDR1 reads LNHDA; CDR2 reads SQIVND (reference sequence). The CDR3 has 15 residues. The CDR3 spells CASSIPGLGSNEQFF. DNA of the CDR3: TGTGCCAGTAGTATCCCGGGACTAGGGAGCAATGAGCAGTTCTTC.

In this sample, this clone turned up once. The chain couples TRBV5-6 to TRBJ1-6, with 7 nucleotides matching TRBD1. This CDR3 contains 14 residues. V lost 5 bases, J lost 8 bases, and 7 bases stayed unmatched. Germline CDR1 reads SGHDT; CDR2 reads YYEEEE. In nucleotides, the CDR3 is TGTGCCAGCAGTTTGACAGGGCCGCATTCACCCCTCCACTTT. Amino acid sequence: CASSLTGPHSPLHF.

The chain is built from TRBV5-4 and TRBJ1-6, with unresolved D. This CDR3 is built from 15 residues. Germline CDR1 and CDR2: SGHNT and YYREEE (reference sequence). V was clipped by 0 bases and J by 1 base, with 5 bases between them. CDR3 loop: CASSLGGSYNSPLHF. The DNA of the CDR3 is TGTGCCAGCAGCTTGGGAGGGTCCTATAATTCACCCCTCCACTTT.

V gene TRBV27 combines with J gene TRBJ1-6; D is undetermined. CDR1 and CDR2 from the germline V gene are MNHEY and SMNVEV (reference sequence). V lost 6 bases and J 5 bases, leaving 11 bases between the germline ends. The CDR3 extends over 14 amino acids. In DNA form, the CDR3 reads TGTGCCAGCAGCCAGTCGCGGAATAATTCACCCCTCCACTTT. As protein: CASSQSRNNSPLHF.

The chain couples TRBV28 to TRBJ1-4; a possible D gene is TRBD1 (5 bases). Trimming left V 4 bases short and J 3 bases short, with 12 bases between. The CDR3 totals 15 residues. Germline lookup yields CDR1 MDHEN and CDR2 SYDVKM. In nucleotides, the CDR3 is TGTGCCAGCAGTTCCTTTAGGGGATCTAATGAAAAACTGTTTTTT. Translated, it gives CASSSFRGSNEKLFF.

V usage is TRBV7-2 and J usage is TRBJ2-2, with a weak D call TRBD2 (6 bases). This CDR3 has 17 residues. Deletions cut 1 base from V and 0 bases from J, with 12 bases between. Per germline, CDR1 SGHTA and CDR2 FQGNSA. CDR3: CASSLGRGSPNTGELFF. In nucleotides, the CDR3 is TGTGCCAGCAGCTTAGGGCGGGGCAGCCCGAACACCGGGGAGCTGTTTTTT.

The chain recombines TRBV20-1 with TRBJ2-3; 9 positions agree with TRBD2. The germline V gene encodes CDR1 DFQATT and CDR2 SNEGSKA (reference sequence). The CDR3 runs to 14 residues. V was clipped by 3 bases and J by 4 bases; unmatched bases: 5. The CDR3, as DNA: TGCAGTGCTAGTGATAGCGGGGGCGCAGATACGCAGTATTTT. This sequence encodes CSASDSGGADTQYF.

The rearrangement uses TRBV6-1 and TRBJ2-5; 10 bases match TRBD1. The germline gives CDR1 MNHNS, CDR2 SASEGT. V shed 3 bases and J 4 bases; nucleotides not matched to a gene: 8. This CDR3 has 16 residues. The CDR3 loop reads CASSDSVGDRGETQYF. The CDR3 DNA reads TGTGCCAGCAGTGATTCAGTCGGGGACAGGGGAGAGACCCAGTACTTC.